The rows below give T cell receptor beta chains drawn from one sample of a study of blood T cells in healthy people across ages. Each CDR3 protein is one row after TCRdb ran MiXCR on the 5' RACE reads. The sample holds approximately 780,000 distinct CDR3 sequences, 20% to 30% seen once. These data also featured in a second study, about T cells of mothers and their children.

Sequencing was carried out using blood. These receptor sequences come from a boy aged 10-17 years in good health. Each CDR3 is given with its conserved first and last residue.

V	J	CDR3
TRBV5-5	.	CASSLAGMDEQFF
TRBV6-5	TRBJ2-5	CASSYPDSGARGETQYF
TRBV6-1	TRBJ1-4	CASSGQGVSTNEKLFF
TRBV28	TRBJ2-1	CASSLSTDEQFF
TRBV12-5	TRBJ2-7	CASGLVKASPYEQYF
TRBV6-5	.	CDSRIIEGSYEQYF
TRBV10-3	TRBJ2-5	CAIRTGTGGLGETQYF
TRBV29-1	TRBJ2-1	CSVEAGDRWGNEQFF
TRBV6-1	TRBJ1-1	CASSETGNAEAFF
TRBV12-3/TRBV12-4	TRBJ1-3	CASSLVGAYSGNTIYF
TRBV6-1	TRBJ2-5	CASTSGTGVETQYF
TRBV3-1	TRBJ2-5	CASSQTGTGEETQYF
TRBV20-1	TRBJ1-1	CSATDGRTEAFF
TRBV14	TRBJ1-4	CASSSTEGNEKLFF
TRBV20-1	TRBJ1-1	CSARAGRFGTGTEAFF
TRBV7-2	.	CASSFTPYEQYF
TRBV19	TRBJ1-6	CASSHNSPLHF
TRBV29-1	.	CSVEPGGRIYNEQYF
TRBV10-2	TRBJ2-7	CASRNPGLAGFYEQYF
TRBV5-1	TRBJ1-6	CASSSQASYNSPLHF
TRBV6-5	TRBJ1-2	CASSYIGGVTNYGYTF
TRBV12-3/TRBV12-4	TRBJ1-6	CASSSRFGNSPLHF
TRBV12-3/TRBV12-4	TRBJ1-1	CASRYGVNTEAFF
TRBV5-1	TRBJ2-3	CASSLEPTDTQYF
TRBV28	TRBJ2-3	CASSHPRDERGDTQYF
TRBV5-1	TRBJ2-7	CASSSGTGREEQCF
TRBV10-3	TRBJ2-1	CAISEYSGEGNEQFF
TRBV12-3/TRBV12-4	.	CASSLTGARKQFF
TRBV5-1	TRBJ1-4	CATSPQRGEKLFF
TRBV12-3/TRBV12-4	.	CASSPWRVAYEQYF
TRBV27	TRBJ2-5	CASSLDPGHSETQYF